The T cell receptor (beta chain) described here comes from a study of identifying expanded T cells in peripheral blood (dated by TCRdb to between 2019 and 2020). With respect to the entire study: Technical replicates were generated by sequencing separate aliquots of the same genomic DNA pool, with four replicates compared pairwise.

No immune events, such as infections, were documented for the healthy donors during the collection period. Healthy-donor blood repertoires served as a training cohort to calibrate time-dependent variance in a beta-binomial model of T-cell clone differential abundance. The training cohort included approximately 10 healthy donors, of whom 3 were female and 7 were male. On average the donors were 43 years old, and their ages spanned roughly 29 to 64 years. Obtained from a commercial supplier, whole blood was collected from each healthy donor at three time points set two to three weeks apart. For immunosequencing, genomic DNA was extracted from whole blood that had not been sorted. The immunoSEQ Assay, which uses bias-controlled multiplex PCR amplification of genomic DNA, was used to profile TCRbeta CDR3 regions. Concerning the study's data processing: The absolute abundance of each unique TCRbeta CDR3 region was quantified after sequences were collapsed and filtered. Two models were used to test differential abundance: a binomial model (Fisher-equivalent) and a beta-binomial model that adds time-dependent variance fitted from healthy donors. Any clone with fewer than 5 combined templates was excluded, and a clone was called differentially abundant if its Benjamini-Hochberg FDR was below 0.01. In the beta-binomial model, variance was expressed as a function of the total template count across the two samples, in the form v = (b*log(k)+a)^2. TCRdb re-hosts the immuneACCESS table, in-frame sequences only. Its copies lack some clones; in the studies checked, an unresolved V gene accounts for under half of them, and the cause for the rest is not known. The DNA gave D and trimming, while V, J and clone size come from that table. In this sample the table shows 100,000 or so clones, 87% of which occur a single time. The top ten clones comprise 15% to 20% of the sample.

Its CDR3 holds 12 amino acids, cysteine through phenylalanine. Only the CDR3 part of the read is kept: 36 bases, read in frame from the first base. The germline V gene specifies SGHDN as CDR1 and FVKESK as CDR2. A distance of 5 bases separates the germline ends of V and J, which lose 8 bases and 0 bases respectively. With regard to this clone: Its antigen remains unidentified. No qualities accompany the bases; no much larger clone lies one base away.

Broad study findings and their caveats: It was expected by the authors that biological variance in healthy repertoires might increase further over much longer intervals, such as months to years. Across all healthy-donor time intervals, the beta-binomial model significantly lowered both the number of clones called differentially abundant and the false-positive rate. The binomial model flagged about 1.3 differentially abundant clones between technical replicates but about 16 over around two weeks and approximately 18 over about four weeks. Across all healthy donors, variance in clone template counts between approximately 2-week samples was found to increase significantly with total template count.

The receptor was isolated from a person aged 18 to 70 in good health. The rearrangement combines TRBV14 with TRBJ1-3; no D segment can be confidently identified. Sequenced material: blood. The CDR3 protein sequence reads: CASSYSGNTIYF. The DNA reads TGTGCCAGCTCTTACTCTGGAAACACCATATATTTT.